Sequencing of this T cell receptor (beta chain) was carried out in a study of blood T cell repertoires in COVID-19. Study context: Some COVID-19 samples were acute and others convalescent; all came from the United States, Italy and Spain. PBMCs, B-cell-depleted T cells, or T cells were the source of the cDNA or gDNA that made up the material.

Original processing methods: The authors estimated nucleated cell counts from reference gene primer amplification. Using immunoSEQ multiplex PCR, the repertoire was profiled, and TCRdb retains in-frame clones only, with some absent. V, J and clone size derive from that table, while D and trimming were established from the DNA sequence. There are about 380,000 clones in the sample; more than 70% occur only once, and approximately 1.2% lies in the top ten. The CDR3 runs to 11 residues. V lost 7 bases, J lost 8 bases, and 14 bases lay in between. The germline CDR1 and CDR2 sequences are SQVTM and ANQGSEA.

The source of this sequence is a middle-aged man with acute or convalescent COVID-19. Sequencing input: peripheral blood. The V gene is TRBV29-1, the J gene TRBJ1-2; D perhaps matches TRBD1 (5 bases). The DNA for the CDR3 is TGCAGCGGTTTGGGGCTTCTGGGCTACACCTTC. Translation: CSGLGLLGYTF.